Sequencing of this T cell receptor beta chain was carried out in a study of radiation and T cells in renal cell carcinoma. Study conclusions and caveats: From baseline, blood top tumor clonotypes peaked at 2 weeks post-radiation. Without pretreatment biopsies, baseline tumor clonotype presence was undetermined.

As to time point: blood 2 weeks post-SBRT. Sample treatment: 15 Gy SBRT to primary tumor, nephrectomy 4 weeks later. Trimming stripped 0 bases from V and 4 bases from J, with 13 bases between. CDR3 length: 15 residues. The germline gives CDR1 SGHNT, CDR2 YYREEE (reference sequence). Generated by immunoSEQ multiplex PCR, the TCRdb table keeps only in-frame clones and is missing some. The sample consists of roughly 80,000 clones, 70% to 90% of them appearing once. A note on this clone: Antigen unknown.

Specimen: blood, collected from a patient whose treatment included radiotherapy and nephrectomy. The TCR was taken from a woman aged 50 to 65 with renal cell carcinoma. The V gene is TRBV5-4, the J gene TRBJ2-5, with D possibly called TRBD1 or TRBD2 (6 bases each). As DNA, the CDR3 is TGTGCCAGCAGCTTGGCCGAGGGGGGATCAGAGACCCAGTACTTC. Its translation: CASSLAEGGSETQYF.